What follows describes a single T cell receptor (beta chain). Original handling: Estimates of nucleated cell counts were drawn from the amplification of reference gene primers. Here immunoSEQ multiplex PCR was the method, and the copy in TCRdb shows in-frame clones only, minus some. D and trimming come from the DNA, and the V and J calls and clone size come from that table. This sample has 180,000 or so clones, with 85% to 90% found just once. This study enrolled people aged roughly 18 to 89 from about two dozen US geographic areas. These data come from a study of blood T cell repertoires in COVID-19. Overall study context: COVID-19 samples from acute and convalescent phases originated in the United States, Italy and Spain.

The junction had 3 bases not matched to a gene; V was cut back by 0 bases and J by 4 bases. The CDR3 spans 16 residues. Germline assignment: CDR1 SGHTA and CDR2 FQGNSA. Sequenced: PBMCs or T cells enriched from blood (not recorded which). The rearrangement uses TRBV7-2 and TRBJ2-1, with 10 nucleotides matching TRBD1. The sequence was obtained from a woman in her thirties or forties with acute COVID-19. CDR3 DNA: TGTGCCAGCAGCTTAGCGGGGACAGGGGATTACAATGAGCAGTTCTTC. As protein: CASSLAGTGDYNEQFF. Based on the CDR3 plus reference TRBV7-2 and TRBJ2-1, the full variable domain is GAGVSQSPSNKVTEKGKDVELRCDPISGHTALYWYRQSLGQGLEFLIYFQGNSAPDKSGLPSDRFSAERTGGSVSTLTIQRTQQEDSAVYLCASSLAGTGDYNEQFFGPGTRLTVL.